This TCR beta chain was retrieved from a study of shared clonotypes between healthy human individuals (TCRdb year 2020). A note on the overall study: The cohort comprised two women and three men aged 18 to 49 years. Per donor, three plates each were used for CD4 naive and CD4 memory, two for CD8 naive, and one for CD8 memory. To estimate repertoire size and how much clonotypes are shared between individuals, the study performed deep sequencing of blood TCR repertoires from a few healthy adults. Different laboratories and diverse techniques were used to prepare libraries and sequence TCR repertoires, to increase sequencing depth and limit assay-specific biases. Per donor, leukapheresis produced somewhere between about 0.85 and 9.5 billion PBMCs.

This clone was seen a single time. Its cognate antigen has yet to be identified. Base qualities are not at hand, and no much larger clone is one base apart. Trimming at the junction amounts to 6 bases on V and 1 base on J, and the germline ends lie 7 bases apart. Taken from the germline V gene (reference sequence), the CDR1 and CDR2 loops are LNHDA and SQIVND. The cysteine opens and the phenylalanine closes a CDR3 of 13 amino acids. Only the CDR3 region is kept as DNA, spanning 39 bases read in frame from base 1. The paper as a whole reports these results and caveats: About 5% of naive CD4, 3.5% of naive CD8, 2% to 2.5% of memory CD4, and about 0.4% of memory CD8 clonotypes were shared across a few donors. Rarefaction of sorted-subset datasets indicated incomplete sequencing despite the large sequencing depth. Clonotypes shared by all four sorted-subset donors showed higher generation probabilities than non-shared clonotypes. Because the study included a small number of donors, the genetic and exposure-history diversity represented was limited. Based on pairwise subsampling, the degree of clonotype sharing among donors was expected to be affected by sequencing depth. Estimated clonotype richness was generally larger for naive than for memory subsets. Sampling was limited to blood, and TCR repertoires in tissue likely differ from TCR repertoires in blood.

CD8 naive samples consisted of CD45RO-negative cells that were positively selected for CCR7, yielding a CD45RA+CCR7+ population without TemRA cells. The donors were healthy, HIV-negative adults with no recently reported acute infections or vaccinations. Every donor was a Caucasian adult residing in Nashville, Tennessee, USA. Blood was collected by leukapheresis, and PBMCs were isolated by Ficoll-Histopaque density gradient centrifugation and then cryopreserved in liquid nitrogen vapor phase. Analytical flow cytometry was used to check the purity and quantity of each magnetically sorted T cell population. From each sorted fraction, genomic DNA was isolated and quantified by UV absorbance on a Nanodrop 2000c. Using the deep immunoSEQ assay, TCR CDR3 regions were amplified from genomic DNA by multiplex PCR. Extracted genomic DNA from each cell subset was spread evenly across all wells of several immunoSEQ 96-well plates, with each plate serving as a replicate. Each replicate PCR for sorted subsets received roughly 0.2 ug genomic DNA, equal to roughly 30,000 T cell genomes. Purified libraries were quantified with a Qubit 3.0 fluorometer, sized on a Bioanalyzer 2100, and re-quantified with the KAPA Library Quantification kit. Each immunoSEQ 96-well plate was sequenced on its own single-read 150-cycle Illumina NextSeq 550 flow cell. On the authors' methods: Because the immunoSEQ output included only junctional sequences and no quality scores, the filtering could not be the same as the filtering used for full-length reads. To assign V/J genes and CDR3, sequences were annotated using PyIR, a Python wrapper for IgBLAST v1.9, with IMGT germline references. Reads with weak V/J assignments (E-value above 1e-6), missing CDR3, stop codons, out-of-frame junctions, or ambiguous translated residues were removed. V3J clonotypes were defined by identical inferred V gene, J gene, and CDR3 amino acid sequence. To compute the percentage overlap between repertoires, the number of shared unique clonotypes was divided by the size of the smaller repertoire. RTK rarefaction, the Chao1 estimator, and Recon v2.1 estimates of unobserved clonotypes were used to assess repertoire richness. Generation probabilities for all TCRbeta clonotypes obtained by the gDNA method from a handful of donors were computed using OLGA. The table comes from immuneACCESS by way of TCRdb, which keeps in-frame sequences with V and J called. Part of the clones is missing from these tables; in studies checked, under half for an unresolved V gene and the rest for unknown reasons. The V and J calls and clone size were taken over from that table, and D and trimming were inferred from the DNA. Present in this sample are around 2,000,000 clones, about 93% of which were seen just once. Approximately 1.7% of the sample goes to the ten largest clones.

This clonotype was obtained from a man younger than 35 in good health. Some clones in this sample may be carry-over from other donors' samples. Recombination connected TRBV19 to TRBJ1-5; the D gene cannot be named for sure. The sequencing sample was made of naive CD8+ T cells from PBMCs. The sample's cell subset or site label, decoded: CD45RA+CCR7+. The CDR3 in this case is CASRTRSNQPQHF. The bases are TGTGCCAGTAGAACGAGGAGCAATCAGCCCCAGCATTTT.